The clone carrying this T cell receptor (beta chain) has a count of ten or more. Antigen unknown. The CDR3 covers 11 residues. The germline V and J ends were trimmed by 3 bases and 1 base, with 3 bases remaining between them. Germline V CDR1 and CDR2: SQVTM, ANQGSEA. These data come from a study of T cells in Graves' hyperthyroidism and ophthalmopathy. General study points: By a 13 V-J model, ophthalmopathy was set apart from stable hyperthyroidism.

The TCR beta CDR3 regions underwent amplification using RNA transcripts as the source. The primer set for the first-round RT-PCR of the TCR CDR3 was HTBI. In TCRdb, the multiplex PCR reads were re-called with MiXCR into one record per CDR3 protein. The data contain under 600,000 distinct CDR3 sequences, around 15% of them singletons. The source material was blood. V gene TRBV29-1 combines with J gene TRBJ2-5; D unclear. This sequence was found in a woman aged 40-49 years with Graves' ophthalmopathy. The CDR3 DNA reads TGCAGCGTTGAGGGCCAAGAGACCCAGTACTTC. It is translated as CSVEGQETQYF. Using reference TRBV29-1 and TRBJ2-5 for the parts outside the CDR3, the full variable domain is SAVISQKPSRDICQRGTSLTIQCQVDSQVTMMFWYRQQPGQSLTLIATANQGSEATYESGFVIDKFPISRPNLTFSTLTVSNMSPEDSSIYLCSVEGQETQYFGPGTRLLVL.